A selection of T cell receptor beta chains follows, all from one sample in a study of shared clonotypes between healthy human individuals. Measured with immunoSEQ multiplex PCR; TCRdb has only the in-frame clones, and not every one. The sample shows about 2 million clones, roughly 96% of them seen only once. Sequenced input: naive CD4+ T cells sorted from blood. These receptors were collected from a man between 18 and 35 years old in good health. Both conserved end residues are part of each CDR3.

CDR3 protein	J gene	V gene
CASPTLPRWGNEQFF	TRBJ2-1	TRBV5-8
CASSEFRTGGPSTGELFF	TRBJ2-2	TRBV25-1
CSVFGGNEQFF	TRBJ2-1	TRBV29-1
CASSDVGYNEQFF	TRBJ2-1	TRBV2
CASSLQGNEQYF	TRBJ2-7	TRBV5-1
CASSQDISFGANVLTF	TRBJ2-6	TRBV4-1
CAWNSAGLQSYEQYF	TRBJ2-7	TRBV30
CASRKTSANEQFF	TRBJ2-1	TRBV5-6
CASSLTGTYEQYF	TRBJ2-7	TRBV5-4
CASSLALLGGETQYF	TRBJ2-5	TRBV5-1
CATSREWAGFYGYTF	TRBJ1-2	TRBV15
CASSVAGNQETQYF	TRBJ2-5	TRBV5-1
CASSRLPASGPYEQYF	TRBJ2-7	TRBV4-1
CASSSSGQMNTGELFF	TRBJ2-2	TRBV28
CASSFGDREVTEAFF	TRBJ1-1	TRBV5-1
CASGVGSKETQYF	TRBJ2-5	TRBV6-6
CASSDRDTEAFF	TRBJ1-1	TRBV6-1
CARPRGRGQSYEQYF	TRBJ2-7	TRBV6-1
CASSTGESSGNTIYF	TRBJ1-3	TRBV5-1
CSVSRVETQYF	TRBJ2-5	TRBV29-1
CAISGLAGMAYEQYF	TRBJ2-7	TRBV10-3
CASSPPLSYGYTF	TRBJ1-2	TRBV18
CAWSVHWGVQPQHF	TRBJ1-5	TRBV30
CASSQDASMQETQYF	TRBJ2-5	TRBV4-1
CASSPPRLQGVYNEQFF	TRBJ2-1	TRBV18
CASSLYRDRGRTNYGYTF	TRBJ1-2	TRBV5-6
CSVVKRGSSYEQFF	TRBJ2-1	TRBV29-1
CASSQETGTADTQYF	TRBJ2-3	TRBV4-3
CASSPGTSEEQYF	TRBJ2-7	TRBV5-4
CASSPGQNSNQPQHF	TRBJ1-5	TRBV18
CASSLEGSSSYEQYF	TRBJ2-7	TRBV5-1
CASSWGQGTYEQYF	TRBJ2-7	TRBV5-1
CASSLEASLGNTIYF	TRBJ1-3	TRBV5-1
CASSPLRDRIQAGELFF	TRBJ2-2	TRBV5-6
CASSPPTGGTQETQYF	TRBJ2-5	TRBV18
CASSPPWLENIQYF	TRBJ2-4	TRBV18
CASSPPRTGKGEQYF	TRBJ2-7	TRBV21-1
CASSEIAGGWDEQFF	TRBJ2-1	TRBV10-1
CASSLLEGADEQFF	TRBJ2-1	TRBV11-2
CASSLYGSEQYF	TRBJ2-7	TRBV7-2
CASSKSSGANVLTF	TRBJ2-6	TRBV5-1
CASSWETGGLYQPQHF	TRBJ1-5	TRBV19
CASSRGDQETQYF	TRBJ2-5	TRBV5-1
CAWSVLGGEAFF	TRBJ1-1	TRBV30
CASRSEQRKRDEQFF	TRBJ2-1	TRBV10-2
CASWMDRGQETQYF	TRBJ2-5	TRBV5-1
CASSSVQGYEQYF	TRBJ2-7	TRBV19
CASSSGLSGNTIYF	TRBJ1-3	TRBV11-3
CASSDHTGPADTQYF	TRBJ2-3	TRBV2
CASSESRTGGVPFHF	TRBJ1-6	TRBV10-2
CASSFQGSGYTF	TRBJ1-2	TRBV27
CAGGGTGPYEQYF	TRBJ2-7	TRBV10-3
CASSALLEGNTIYF	TRBJ1-3	TRBV11-2
CASTLGHEKLFF	TRBJ1-4	TRBV2
CASRKDRGTDTQYF	TRBJ2-3	TRBV19
CASSLGEENSPLHF	TRBJ1-6	TRBV5-1
CASSVGIYTEAFF	TRBJ1-1	TRBV9
CASSSLQYYEQYF	TRBJ2-7	TRBV7-2
CASSTIFVPGNYGYTF	TRBJ1-2	TRBV19
CASSHQRGGSDTQYF	TRBJ2-3	TRBV4-1